The T cell receptor (beta chain) under discussion was sequenced for a study of regulatory T cells in long-lasting Graves disease. Study-level information: Freshly diagnosed Graves' patients had used antithyroid drugs for under 3 months.

This clonotype was observed many times. Its antigen is unidentified. TCR beta libraries were built with iRepertoire HTBI primers and Arm-PCR of CDR3 regions. TCRdb reprocessed the multiplex PCR reads with MiXCR, giving one entry per CDR3 protein. Among 200,000 to 250,000 distinct CDR3 sequences listed, 20% were seen once. Study-level findings and limits: Persistent disease preferred TRBV28, TRBJ1-2 and TRBJ2-5; new disease, TRBV20-1 and TRBJ2-1.

V was cut by 7 bases and J by 2 bases, with 20 bases left in between. The CDR3 is 15 amino acids. Per germline, CDR1 SQVTM and CDR2 ANQGSEA. This sample's time point: newly diagnosed GD, antithyroid drugs for less than 3 months. Researchers made the TCR library from RNA that was extracted from PBMCs. V and J are TRBV29-1 and TRBJ2-5; no clear D gene. Specimen: peripheral blood mononuclear cells (PBMCs), collected at new diagnosis, from a patient treated with antithyroid drugs. The sequence was collected from a female donor with Graves disease. CDR3 DNA: TGCAGCGCCCTGGTCGGGTACGCCATACAAGAGACCCAGTACTTC. This translates into CSALVGYAIQETQYF.